Each of the 18 T cell receptor beta chains below was sequenced from the same sample in a study of CD8 T cells in Susac syndrome. Roughly 0.45 to 1 ug RNA was reverse transcribed with random hexamers. One entry per CDR3 protein, called by TCRdb with MiXCR from the immunoSEQ multiplex PCR reads. The table has around 220,000 distinct CDR3 sequences, about 93% seen once; the top ten hold around 0.14%. Input material: CD8+ T cells from PBMCs. These receptors were obtained from a human donor with multiple sclerosis.

V usage is TRBV20-1 and J usage is TRBJ2-7; 9 bases map to TRBD2. This CDR3 has 18 residues. The J segment lost 2 bases and the V segment lost 2 bases, leaving 16 bases of the junction unmatched. Germline loops: CDR1 DFQATT, CDR2 SNEGSKA (reference sequence). CDR3 DNA sequence: TGCAGTGCTAGATATTCTTCGGATCTAGCGGGGATGACCTACGAGCAGTACTTC. As protein: CSARYSSDLAGMTYEQYF.

The chain links TRBV21-1 to TRBJ1-1; the D segment call TRBD1 is taken from the table without a DNA check. TRBV21-1 is classified as a pseudogene. The CDR3 is 15 amino acids. CDR3 protein: CASNLTRTGNTEAFF. For the CDR3, the DNA is TGTGCCAGCAACCTTACCCGGACAGGGAACACTGAAGCTTTCTTT.

The chain links TRBV2 to TRBJ1-2; no clear D. Per germline, CDR1 SNHLY and CDR2 FYNNEI. Trimming shortened V by 2 bases and J by 2 bases, and 6 bases separated the two germline ends. CDR3 length: 13 amino acids. The CDR3 spells CASSESGNYGYTF. The CDR3 nucleotides are TGTGCCAGCAGTGAATCAGGCAACTATGGCTACACCTTC.

The chain carries TRBV11-1 and TRBJ2-7; TRBD2 aligns across 9 bases. Germline CDR1 is SGHAT and CDR2 is FQDESV (reference sequence). CDR3 length: 20 amino acids. The J segment lost 4 bases and the V segment lost 1 base, leaving 20 bases of the junction unmatched. The CDR3 region is CASSLGHASGTPSGRYEQYF. CDR3 nucleotide sequence: TGTGCCAGCAGCTTAGGTCATGCTAGCGGGACCCCCTCGGGACGGTACGAGCAGTACTTC.

The chain is built from TRBV25-1 and TRBJ1-6, with 7 bases aligning to TRBD1. The V and J ends lost 4 bases and 2 bases, in that order; junction bases with no gene match: 17. Looked up from germline, CDR1 is MGHDK and CDR2 is SYGVNS. There are 20 residues in the CDR3. The CDR3 reads CASSGKGAVFDSAYNSPLHF. The CDR3 DNA is TGTGCCAGCAGTGGGAAGGGGGCGGTATTCGACAGTGCCTATAATTCACCCCTCCACTTT.

The chain joins TRBV12-3 or TRBV12-4 to TRBJ1-1, with a possible D match to TRBD1 (5 bases). This CDR3 contains 13 residues. Trimming took off 5 bases at V and 11 bases at J, with 18 bases between the two ends. CDR3 in amino acids: CASSLSSRGGAFF. The CDR3 DNA sequence: TGTGCCAGCAGTCTTAGTTCAAGGGGAGGGGCTTTCTTT.

This chain links TRBV18 with TRBJ2-2; D might be TRBD2 (6 bases). V lost 5 bases to trimming and J lost 2 bases, with 12 bases between them. The CDR3 contains 15 residues. Germline V gives CDR1 KGHSH, CDR2 LQKENI. CDR3 amino acids: CASSGDSSNTGELFF. The CDR3 DNA is TGTGCCAGCTCAGGGGACTCCTCAAACACCGGGGAGCTGTTTTTT. Combining the CDR3 with reference TRBV18 and TRBJ2-2 gives the whole variable domain NAGVMQNPRHLVRRRGQEARLRCSPMKGHSHVYWYRQLPEEGLKFMVYLQKENIIDESGMPKERFSAEFPKEGPSILRIQQVVRGDSAAYFCASSGDSSNTGELFFGEGSRLTVL.

V usage is TRBV6-5 and J usage is TRBJ1-2; D is possibly TRBD1 (5 bases). Between the trimmed V and J ends, which lost 5 bases and 3 bases, there was a span of 16 bases. The CDR3 is 15 amino acids. Germline V gene lookup returns CDR1 MNHEY and CDR2 SVGAGI. As DNA, the CDR3 is TGTGCCAGCAGTCCCTCGTTGACAGCGTACTATGGCTACACCTTC. This sequence encodes CASSPSLTAYYGYTF.

The chain employs TRBV6-6 and TRBJ1-5, with D perhaps matching TRBD1 (5 bases). The CDR3 loop spans 11 amino acids. Trimming left V 6 bases short and J 5 bases short, with 5 bases between. Germline V gives CDR1 MNHNY, CDR2 SVGAGI (reference sequence). Here the CDR3 DNA reads TGTGCCAGCAGGGGGGATCAGCCCCAGCATTTT. Translating it yields CASRGDQPQHF.

The table lists this clonotype with a few counts. This sequence joins TRBV3-1 and TRBJ2-1; 8 bases line up with TRBD1. Looked up from germline, CDR1 is LGHDT and CDR2 is YNNKEL (reference sequence). The CDR3 is made up of 17 amino acids. J lost 2 bases, V lost 4 bases, and 10 bases had no gene match. CDR3 protein: CASSRPQGAATYNEQFF. CDR3 DNA: TGTGCCAGCAGCCGTCCCCAGGGGGCGGCCACCTACAATGAGCAGTTCTTC.

The chain employs TRBV10-1 and TRBJ2-7; TRBD2 is a possible D gene (6 bases). Per germline, CDR1 WNHNN and CDR2 SYGVQD (reference sequence). The CDR3 has 13 amino acids. Trimming cost V 4 bases and J 6 bases, with 13 bases left between them. CDR3 sequence (DNA): TGCGCCAGCAGTGCGGAGGGGACGGGCGAGCAGTACTTC. Translation gives CASSAEGTGEQYF.

V and J are TRBV12-5 and TRBJ1-1; no firm D call. Trimming pared 3 bases from V and 4 bases from J, leaving 6 bases between. The V gene's germline CDR1 is LGHNT and CDR2 FRNRAP. This CDR3 region has 12 residues. CDR3 sequence (DNA): TGTGCTAGTGGTTTCGCGGGCACTGAAGCTTTCTTT. Translating gives CASGFAGTEAFF.

The genes are TRBV27 and TRBJ2-7; perhaps TRBD1 as D (5 bases). Deletions cut 2 bases from V and 2 bases from J, with 13 bases between. The CDR3 covers 15 residues. Per the germline V gene, CDR1 is MNHEY and CDR2 is SMNVEV (reference sequence). DNA for the CDR3: TGTGCCAGCAGTTTAAACGCAGGGAATACCTACGAGCAGTACTTC. Translation gives CASSLNAGNTYEQYF.

The chain carries TRBV14 and TRBJ2-1; 11 bases match TRBD2. The CDR3 is 15 residues long. Unmatched junction bases numbered 4, after V lost 4 bases and J lost 5 bases. Germline values: CDR1 SGHDN, CDR2 FVKESK. CDR3 protein: CASSLLAGANNEQFF. CDR3 nucleotides: TGTGCCAGCAGCCTACTAGCGGGGGCTAACAATGAGCAGTTCTTC.

The V call is TRBV20-1, the J call TRBJ1-1; weak D call: TRBD1 (6 bases). The CDR3 length is 12 residues. Between the trimmed V and J ends, which lost 4 bases and 4 bases, there was a span of 10 bases. CDR1 and CDR2 from the germline V gene are DFQATT and SNEGSKA (reference sequence). The CDR3 bases are TGCAGTGCTACCAGGGGCGGCACTGAAGCTTTCTTT. Protein product: CSATRGGTEAFF.

This clonotype came up once. The chain carries TRBV13 and TRBJ2-1, with 9 bases fitting TRBD2. V shed 5 bases and J 8 bases; nucleotides not matched to a gene: 13. The CDR3 has 16 amino acids. Germline assignment: CDR1 PRHDT and CDR2 FYEKMQ (reference sequence). The CDR3 nucleotides read TGTGCCAGCAGCCTAGATCGGGCTAGCGGGACCCATGAGCAGTTCTTC. This gives the protein CASSLDRASGTHEQFF.

This chain joins TRBV11-2 and TRBJ2-3; 15 nucleotides line up with TRBD2. Germline V CDR1 and CDR2: SGHAT, FQNNGV. V was pared by 5 bases and J by 7 bases, with 13 bases of the junction left unmatched. The CDR3 has 18 amino acids. CDR3 coding DNA: TGTGCCAGCAGCCCGATAGGACTAGCGGGGGGGGACCCCAATACGCAGTATTTT. Translated: CASSPIGLAGGDPNTQYF.

The chain couples TRBV6-5 to TRBJ2-7, with TRBD1 matching over 7 bases. CDR3 length: 13 residues. The germline gives CDR1 MNHEY, CDR2 SVGAGI. V shed 10 bases, J shed 2 bases, and the junction held 8 bases outside the gene matches. For the CDR3, the DNA is TGTGCCACCCAGACAGGGTCAGCCTACGAGCAGTACTTC. The encoded protein is CATQTGSAYEQYF.